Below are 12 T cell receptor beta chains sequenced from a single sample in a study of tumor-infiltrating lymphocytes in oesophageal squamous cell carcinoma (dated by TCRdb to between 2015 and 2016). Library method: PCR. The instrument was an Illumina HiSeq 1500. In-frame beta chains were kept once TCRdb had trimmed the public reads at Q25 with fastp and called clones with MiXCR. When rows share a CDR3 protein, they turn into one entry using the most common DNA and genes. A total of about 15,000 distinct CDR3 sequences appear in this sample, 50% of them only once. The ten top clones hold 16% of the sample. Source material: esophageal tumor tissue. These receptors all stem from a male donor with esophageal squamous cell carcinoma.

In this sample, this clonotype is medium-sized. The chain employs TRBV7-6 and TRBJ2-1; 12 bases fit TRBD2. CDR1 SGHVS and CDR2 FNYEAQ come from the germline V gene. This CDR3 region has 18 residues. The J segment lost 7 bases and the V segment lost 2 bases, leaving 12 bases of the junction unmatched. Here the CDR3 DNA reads TGTGCCAGCAGCTTAACGCGGCCTAGCGGGAGGGCCGGGAATGAGCAGTTCTTC. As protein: CASSLTRPSGRAGNEQFF.

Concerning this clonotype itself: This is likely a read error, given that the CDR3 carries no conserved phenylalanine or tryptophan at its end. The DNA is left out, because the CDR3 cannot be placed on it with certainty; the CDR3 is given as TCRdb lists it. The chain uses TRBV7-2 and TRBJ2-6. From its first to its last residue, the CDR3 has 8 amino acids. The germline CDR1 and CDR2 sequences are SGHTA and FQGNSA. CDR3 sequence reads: CASSHGTS.

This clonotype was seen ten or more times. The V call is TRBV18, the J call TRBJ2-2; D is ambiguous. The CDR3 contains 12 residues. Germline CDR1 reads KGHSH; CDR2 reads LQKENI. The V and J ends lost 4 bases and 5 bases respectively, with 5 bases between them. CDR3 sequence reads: CASSRETGELFF. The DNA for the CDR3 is TGTGCCAGCTCACGTGAAACCGGGGAGCTGTTTTTT.

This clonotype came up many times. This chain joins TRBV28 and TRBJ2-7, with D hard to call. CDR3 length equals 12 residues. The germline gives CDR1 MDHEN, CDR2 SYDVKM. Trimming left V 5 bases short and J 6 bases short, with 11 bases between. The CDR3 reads CASSRPRSEQYF. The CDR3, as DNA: TGTGCCAGCAGTCGGCCCCGTTCCGAGCAGTACTTC.

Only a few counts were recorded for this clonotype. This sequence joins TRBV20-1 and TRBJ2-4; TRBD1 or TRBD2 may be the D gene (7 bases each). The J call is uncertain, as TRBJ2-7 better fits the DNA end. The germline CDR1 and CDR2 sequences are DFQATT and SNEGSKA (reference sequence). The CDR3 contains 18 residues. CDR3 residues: CSASATGQAGVQAYEQYF. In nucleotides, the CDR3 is TGCAGTGCTAGTGCGACAGGGCAGGCGGGAGTCCAGGCCTACGAGCAGTACTTC.

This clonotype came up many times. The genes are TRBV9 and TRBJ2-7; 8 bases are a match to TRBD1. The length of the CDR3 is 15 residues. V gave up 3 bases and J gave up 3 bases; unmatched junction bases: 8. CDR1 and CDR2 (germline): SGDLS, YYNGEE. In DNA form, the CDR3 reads TGTGCCAGCAGCGAAAAGGACAGGGAGGACTACGAGCAGTACTTC. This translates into CASSEKDREDYEQYF.

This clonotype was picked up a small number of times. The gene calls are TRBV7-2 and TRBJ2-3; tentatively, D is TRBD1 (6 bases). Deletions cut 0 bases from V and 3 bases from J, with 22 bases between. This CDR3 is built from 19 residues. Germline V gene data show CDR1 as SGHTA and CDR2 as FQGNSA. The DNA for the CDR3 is TGTGCCAGCAGCTTAGCACAAAGGAACTTGGCAGGGGCAACAGATACGCAGTATTTT. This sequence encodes CASSLAQRNLAGATDTQYF.

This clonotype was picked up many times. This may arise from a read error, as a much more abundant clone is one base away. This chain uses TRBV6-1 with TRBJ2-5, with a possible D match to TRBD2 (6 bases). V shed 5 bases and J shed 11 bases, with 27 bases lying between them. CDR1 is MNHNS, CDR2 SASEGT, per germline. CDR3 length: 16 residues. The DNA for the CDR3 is TGTGCCAGCAGTTCTCGGGGGACTGGGAGATTAGATGAGCAGTACTTC. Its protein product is CASSSRGTGRLDEQYF.

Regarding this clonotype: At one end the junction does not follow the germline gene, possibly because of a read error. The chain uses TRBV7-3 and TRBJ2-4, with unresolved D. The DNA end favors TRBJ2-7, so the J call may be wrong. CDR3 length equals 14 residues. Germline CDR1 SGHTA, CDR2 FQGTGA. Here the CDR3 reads CAGSREESPYEQYF. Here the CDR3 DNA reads TGTGCCGGCAGCCGTGAGGAATCTCCCTACGAGCAGTACTTC.

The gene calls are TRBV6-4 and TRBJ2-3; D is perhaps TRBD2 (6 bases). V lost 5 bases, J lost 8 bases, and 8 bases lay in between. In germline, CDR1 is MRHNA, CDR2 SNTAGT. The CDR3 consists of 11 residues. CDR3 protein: CASSQGGTQYF. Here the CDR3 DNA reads TGTGCCAGCAGTCAGGGAGGTACGCAGTATTTT.

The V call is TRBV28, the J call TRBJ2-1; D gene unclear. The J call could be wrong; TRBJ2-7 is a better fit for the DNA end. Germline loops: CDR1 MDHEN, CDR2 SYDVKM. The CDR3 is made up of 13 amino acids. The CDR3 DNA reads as TGTGCCAGCAGTTTATTCCCCTACAATGAGCAGTACTTC. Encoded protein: CASSLFPYNEQYF.

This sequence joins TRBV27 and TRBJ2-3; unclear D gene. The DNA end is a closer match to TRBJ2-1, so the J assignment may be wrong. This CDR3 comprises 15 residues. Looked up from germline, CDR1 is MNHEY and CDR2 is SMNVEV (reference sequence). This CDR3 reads CASSLRGVGLDEQFF. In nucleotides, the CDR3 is TGTGCCAGCAGTTTGAGAGGAGTCGGCCTTGATGAGCAGTTCTTC.